These T cell receptor beta chains were read from a single sample in a study of breast tumors, draining lymph nodes, adjacent tissues. A single record per CDR3 protein comes from TCRdb applying MiXCR to the multiplex PCR reads. The table records about 200,000 distinct CDR3 sequences, 31% of them present only once. Sequencing input: axillary lymph node tissue. These receptor sequences come from a female donor with breast cancer. Some clones in this sample may be carry-over from other donors' samples. Each CDR3 is given with its conserved first and last residue. The D gene is left open where the match is weak. Only some rows state a clone size, as once, few, many or a class for expanded clones.

>TRBJ2-1|TRBD2|TRBV29-1|15|many
TGCAGCGTTGGGACTAGCGGGGCCTCCTACAATGAGCAGTTCTTC
CSVGTSGASYNEQFF
>TRBJ2-6|-|TRBV6-6|16|many
TGTGCCAGCAGTTATGGACAGAGCTCTGGGGCCAACGTCCTGACTTTC
CASSYGQSSGANVLTF
>TRBJ1-4|-|TRBV15|16|many
TGTGCCACCAGCAGAGATGGAGGAGCAACTAATGAAAAACTGTTTTTT
CATSRDGGATNEKLFF
>TRBJ2-3|-|TRBV20-1|14|once
TGCAGTGCTAGCCAGACTAGATCCTACAATGAGCAGTATTTT
CSASQTRSYNEQYF
>TRBJ2-3|-|TRBV7-9|16|few
TGTGCCAGCAGCCTCCCGGTAGCGACTTTCACAGATACGCAGTATTTT
CASSLPVATFTDTQYF
>TRBJ1-6|-|TRBV2|14|-
TGTGCCAGCAGTGAAAGAGGGGATAATTCACCCCTCCACTTT
CASSERGDNSPLHF
>TRBJ2-1|-|TRBV20-1|14|many
TGCAGTGCTACCATTGGACTGTACTACAATGAGCAGTTCTTC
CSATIGLYYNEQFF
>TRBJ1-5|-|TRBV12-3/TRBV12-4|12|-
TGTGCCAGCAGGGAGGGGTCGAGCAATCAGCATTTT
CASREGSSNQHF
>TRBJ2-3|TRBD1|TRBV4-1|16|many
TGCGCCAGCAGCCACCCGGGACAGGTTCGCACAGATACGCAGTATTTT
CASSHPGQVRTDTQYF
>TRBJ1-2|TRBD1|TRBV24-1|13|-
TGTGCCACCAAGCAGACAGGGGTAGAGGGCTACACCTTC
CATKQTGVEGYTF